One sample yielded the 26 T cell receptor beta chains listed below, sequenced in a study of Graves' ophthalmopathy and Graves' hyperthyroidism. As the template, RNA transcripts were used to amplify TCR beta CDR3 regions. First-round RT-PCR used HTBI primers; second-round multiplex PCR followed. TCRdb re-derived calls from the multiplex PCR reads in MiXCR, one entry per CDR3 protein. The repertoire has roughly 160,000 distinct CDR3 sequences, 30% to 45% of them found once; the top ten carry 5.8%. The sample comprised peripheral blood. The receptor set was obtained from a woman in her thirties or forties with Graves' ophthalmopathy.

In this sample, this clonotype turned up many times. Compared with germline, one end of the junction differs, possibly owing to a read error. The chain employs TRBV6-5 and TRBJ1-2; TRBD1 might be the D (5 bases). The germline gives CDR1 MNHEY, CDR2 SVGAGI. The length of the CDR3 is 14 residues. The chain's CDR3 is CAGSYAQGGYGYTF. CDR3 nucleotide sequence: TGTGCCGGCAGTTACGCGCAGGGAGGCTATGGCTACACCTTC.

V usage is TRBV20-1 and J usage is TRBJ2-7; 7 positions match TRBD2. The CDR3 sequence is 15 residues long. With 5 bases clipped from V and 2 bases from J, the junction kept 12 bases outside the gene matches. Germline lookup yields CDR1 DFQATT and CDR2 SNEGSKA (reference sequence). CDR3 sequence (DNA): TGCAGTGCTTCAGCGGCGGGACTATCCGCCTACGAGCAGTACTTC. Its translation: CSASAAGLSAYEQYF.

The V and J genes are TRBV28 and TRBJ2-7, with TRBD2 identical over 8 bases. The trim removed 5 bases at V and 7 bases at J, leaving 10 bases unmatched. The CDR3 covers 14 residues. Germline V CDR1 and CDR2: MDHEN, SYDVKM. The CDR3 sequence is CASSVTSGLWEQYF. The CDR3 DNA sequence: TGTGCCAGCAGTGTTACTAGCGGCCTCTGGGAGCAGTACTTC.

V gene TRBV12-3 or TRBV12-4 combines with J gene TRBJ2-5, with D hard to call. The CDR3 has 13 amino acids. Trimming took 1 base from V and 2 from J, leaving 5 bases between them. CDR3 nucleotide sequence: TGTGCCAGCAGTTTAGACAGTCAAGAGACCCAGTACTTC. This translates into CASSLDSQETQYF.

This clonotype came up many times. CDR3 amino acids: CATSRVLPGTGYSNQPQHF. In nucleotides, the CDR3 is TGTGCCACCAGCAGAGTTCTACCCGGGACAGGTTATAGCAATCAGCCCCAGCATTTT. The chain has TRBV15 and TRBJ1-5; 8 bases are a match to TRBD1. Germline V CDR1 and CDR2: LNHNV, YYDKDF (reference sequence). The CDR3 sequence is 19 residues long. Trimming took 1 base from V and 0 from J; bases not matched to a gene: 11. Full variable domain (remainder filled in from reference TRBV15 and TRBJ1-5): DAMVIQNPRYQVTQFGKPVTLSCSQTLNHNVMYWYQQKSSQAPKLLFHYYDKDFNNEADTPDNFQSRRPNTSFCFLDIRSPGLGDTAMYLCATSRVLPGTGYSNQPQHFGDGTRLSIL.

The rearrangement joins TRBV7-3 to TRBJ2-7; 7 bases line up with TRBD2. With 2 bases clipped from V and 7 bases from J, the junction kept 8 bases outside the gene matches. The CDR3 length is 14 residues. CDR1 SGHTA and CDR2 FQGTGA come from the germline V gene. CDR3 nucleotide sequence: TGTGCCAGCAGCTTACGAGCGGGAATACGAGAGCAGTACTTC. This sequence encodes CASSLRAGIREQYF.

At least ten counts were recorded for this clonotype. The chain couples TRBV10-1 to TRBJ2-5; TRBD1 or TRBD2 may be the D gene (5 bases each). Trimming pared 5 bases from V and 0 bases from J, leaving 16 bases between. The germline V gene encodes CDR1 WNHNN and CDR2 SYGVQD (reference sequence). CDR3 length: 16 residues. CDR3 nucleotides: TGCGCCAGCAGTCGGGGAAGGGGCGCGTACCAAGAGACCCAGTACTTC. Protein sequence: CASSRGRGAYQETQYF.

This clonotype was seen ten or more times. The chain uses TRBV28 and TRBJ2-7; D might be TRBD1 or TRBD2, each matching 5 bases. Looked up from germline, CDR1 is MDHEN and CDR2 is SYDVKM. Between the trimmed V and J ends, which lost 6 bases and 0 bases, there was a span of 12 bases. The CDR3 runs 14 residues. The CDR3 bases are TGTGCCAGCAGCCCAACGGGACGCTCCTACGAGCAGTACTTC. It specifies CASSPTGRSYEQYF. The full variable domain, rest sourced from reference TRBV28 and TRBJ2-7, is DVKVTQSSRYLVKRTGEKVFLECVQDMDHENMFWYRQDPGLGLRLIYFSYDVKMKEKGDIPEGYSVSREKKERFSLILESASTNQTSMYLCASSPTGRSYEQYFGPGTRLTVT.

The chain links TRBV6-5 to TRBJ1-2; D not resolved. Germline V gene data show CDR1 as MNHEY and CDR2 as SVGAGI. The germline V and J ends were trimmed by 4 bases and 4 bases, with 10 bases remaining between them. The CDR3 runs to 13 residues. The CDR3 sequence: CASSSDGLYGYTF. CDR3 nucleotide sequence: TGTGCCAGCAGTTCAGACGGACTCTATGGCTACACCTTC.

This clonotype showed up just a few times. The genes are TRBV12-3 or TRBV12-4 and TRBJ1-2, with unresolved D. The CDR3 contains 11 residues. The germline V and J ends were trimmed by 5 bases and 10 bases, with 11 bases remaining between them. The CDR3 reads CASSATVDYTF. The CDR3 DNA reads TGTGCCAGCAGTGCCACGGTCGACTACACCTTC.

This clonotype came up many times. This CDR3 is CASSYYRTQNEQYF. The CDR3 nucleotides read TGTGCCAGCAGTTACTATAGGACTCAGAACGAGCAGTACTTC. This rearrangement joins TRBV6-5 to TRBJ2-7; perhaps TRBD2 as D (5 bases). From germline, CDR1 is MNHEY and CDR2 SVGAGI. This CDR3 has 14 amino acids. V shed 1 base and J shed 5 bases, with 12 bases lying between them.

At least ten counts were recorded for this clonotype. The genes are TRBV9 and TRBJ2-5; D is undetermined. This CDR3 is built from 14 residues. Trimming removed 0 bases at V and 5 bases at J, with 11 bases between. CDR1 is SGDLS, CDR2 YYNGEE, per germline. This chain's CDR3 is CASSVDPGRETQYF. In DNA, the CDR3 is TGTGCCAGCAGCGTAGACCCGGGTCGGGAGACCCAGTACTTC.

This clonotype was observed once. The chain employs TRBV6-1 and TRBJ1-5; D uncertain. Germline assignment: CDR1 MNHNS and CDR2 SASEGT. Trimming shortened V by 6 bases and J by 1 base, and 13 bases separated the two germline ends. The CDR3 is made up of 15 amino acids. CDR3 sequence (DNA): TGTGCCAGCAGAACGGGCGTTGGCAGCAATCAGCCCCAGCATTTT. Encoded protein: CASRTGVGSNQPQHF.

This clonotype was detected many times. This chain joins TRBV28 and TRBJ1-5, with D unclear. The CDR3 spans 11 residues. CDR1 MDHEN and CDR2 SYDVKM come from the germline V gene. Trimming removed 8 bases at V and 11 bases at J, with 13 bases between. The DNA of the CDR3 is TGTGCCAGCCGGGTAGACACCGCCCAGCATTTT. Protein sequence: CASRVDTAQHF.

Ten or more counts support this clonotype. The chain carries TRBV29-1 and TRBJ1-2; 7 positions match TRBD1. The CDR3 runs to 14 residues. The J segment lost 2 bases and the V segment lost 3 bases, leaving 6 bases of the junction unmatched. The germline V gene encodes CDR1 SQVTM and CDR2 ANQGSEA. CDR3 residues: CSVDAGQENYGYTF. The CDR3, as DNA: TGCAGCGTTGACGCAGGACAGGAGAACTATGGCTACACCTTC.

Many counts were recorded for this clonotype. The chain recombines TRBV5-1 with TRBJ1-1; 9 nucleotides agree with TRBD1. With V trimmed by 4 bases and J by 1 base, 2 bases remained unmatched. Germline CDR1 and CDR2: SGHRS and YFSETQ. CDR3 length equals 14 residues. Here the CDR3 DNA reads TGCGCCAGCAGCGGGACAGGGCAGAACACTGAAGCTTTCTTT. It encodes CASSGTGQNTEAFF.

V usage is TRBV28 and J usage is TRBJ2-7, with a possible D match to TRBD1 (6 bases). Trimming stripped 3 bases from V and 2 bases from J, with 17 bases between. This CDR3 region has 16 residues. In germline, CDR1 is MDHEN, CDR2 SYDVKM. The CDR3 DNA reads as TGTGCCAGCAGTTTGGTATTAATGGACAGAACCTACGAGCAGTACTTC. Translating it yields CASSLVLMDRTYEQYF.

The chain is built from TRBV7-2 and TRBJ1-5, with 7 bases aligning to TRBD1. Trimming took 5 bases from V and 6 from J; bases not matched to a gene: 7. Germline V CDR1 and CDR2: SGHTA, FQGNSA. The CDR3 sequence is 14 residues long. CDR3 amino acids: CASSRGGTGQPQHF. CDR3 in DNA: TGTGCCAGCAGCCGAGGGGGCACCGGTCAGCCCCAGCATTTT.

The chain has TRBV7-2 and TRBJ1-5, with D tentatively TRBD1 (5 bases). The CDR3 is made up of 14 amino acids. Germline-derived CDR1 and CDR2 are SGHTA and FQGNSA. Between the trimmed V and J ends, which lost 5 bases and 4 bases, there was a span of 12 bases. The chain's CDR3 is CASSRDGMNQPQHF. The CDR3 DNA sequence: TGTGCCAGCAGCCGGGACGGGATGAATCAGCCCCAGCATTTT.

This clonotype was found many times. J is TRBJ2-1 and V is TRBV24-1; maybe TRBD1 (5 bases). The CDR3 runs 13 residues. The V end was cut by 6 bases, the J end by 9 bases, with 14 bases between. Germline loops: CDR1 KGHDR, CDR2 SFDVKD. CDR3 amino acids: CATSSYYDSEQFF. The CDR3 region has the DNA TGTGCCACCAGTTCTTACTACGACAGTGAGCAGTTCTTC.

Only a few counts were recorded for this clonotype. The chain combines TRBV6-1 with TRBJ1-2; D possibly corresponds to TRBD1 (5 bases). In germline, CDR1 is MNHNS, CDR2 SASEGT. The CDR3 is 13 residues long. V was trimmed by 6 bases and J by 3 bases, leaving 11 bases between them. The CDR3 nucleotides read TGTGCCAGCAGGCGGGGGGTGGACTATGGCTACACCTTC. It yields the protein CASRRGVDYGYTF.

Many counts were recorded for this clonotype. The rearrangement joins TRBV20-1 to TRBJ1-3, with no clear D. Trimming pared 3 bases from V and 0 bases from J, leaving 15 bases between. Germline V gives CDR1 DFQATT, CDR2 SNEGSKA (reference sequence). The CDR3 sequence is 16 residues long. CDR3 amino acids: CSASPVNYHSGNTIYF. In DNA, the CDR3 is TGCAGTGCTAGCCCCGTTAATTACCACTCTGGAAACACCATATATTTT.

The sample holds many counts of this clonotype. J is TRBJ2-2 and V is TRBV6-2 or TRBV6-3, with unresolved D. V was clipped by 4 bases and J by 8 bases, with 2 bases between them. The CDR3 is 10 amino acids. In germline, CDR1 is MNHEY, CDR2 SVGEGT. The CDR3 region is CASSSGELFF. DNA of the CDR3: TGTGCCAGCAGTTCAGGGGAGCTGTTTTTT.

This sequence joins TRBV11-2 and TRBJ2-5, with D uncertain. V shed 7 bases and J shed 1 base, with 16 bases lying between them. CDR1 is SGHAT and CDR2 is FQNNGV in the germline V gene. The CDR3 consists of 15 residues. CDR3 in DNA: TGTGCCAGCACTCTCCGGGCCAGTATCCAAGAGACCCAGTACTTC. Residues: CASTLRASIQETQYF.

The rearrangement links TRBV6-2 or TRBV6-3 to TRBJ1-1, with TRBD1 matching over 7 bases. The CDR3 length is 18 residues. The J segment lost 1 base and the V segment lost 2 bases, leaving 13 bases of the junction unmatched. Per the germline V gene, CDR1 is MNHEY and CDR2 is SVGEGT. The DNA of the CDR3 is TGTGCCAGCAGTTACCCTCTCCGGGACAGAAACCCGAACACTGAAGCTTTCTTT. Its translation: CASSYPLRDRNPNTEAFF.

The chain couples TRBV6-5 to TRBJ2-7, with D perhaps matching TRBD1 (5 bases). This CDR3 spans 15 amino acids. Germline-derived CDR1 and CDR2 are MNHEY and SVGAGI. V was clipped by 0 bases and J by 4 bases, with 13 bases between them. CDR3 sequence: CASSYSKDSYYEQYF. The CDR3 DNA follows: TGTGCCAGCAGTTACTCGAAAGACAGTTATTACGAGCAGTACTTC.